This T cell receptor (beta chain) was retrieved from a study of cytomegalovirus exposure and HLA in healthy donors. Whole-study findings and limits: The study put roughly 160 TCR beta chains on its list as cytomegalovirus-associated.

CDR3 length equals 18 residues. From germline, CDR1 is SEHNR and CDR2 FQNEAQ (reference sequence). V lost 0 bases, J lost 5 bases, and 22 bases lay in between. PCR amplification relied on 60 Vbeta primers (plus 13 Jbeta primers). The protocol was immunoSEQ multiplex PCR, while the TCRdb copy is restricted to in-frame clones and leaves out a portion. Recorded here are approximately 210,000 clones; the top ten clones represent under 1%. Comment on this clone: Its specificity is unknown.

This chain links TRBV7-9 with TRBJ2-5; D might be TRBD1 (5 bases). This TCR came from a woman aged 25 to 45 in good health and CMV-seropositive. What was sequenced was PBMCs. The CDR3 region has the DNA TGTGCCAGCAGCTTAGCCAGGGTATGGTCTTCAATGGCGGAGACCCAGTACTTC. Its translation is CASSLARVWSSMAETQYF.